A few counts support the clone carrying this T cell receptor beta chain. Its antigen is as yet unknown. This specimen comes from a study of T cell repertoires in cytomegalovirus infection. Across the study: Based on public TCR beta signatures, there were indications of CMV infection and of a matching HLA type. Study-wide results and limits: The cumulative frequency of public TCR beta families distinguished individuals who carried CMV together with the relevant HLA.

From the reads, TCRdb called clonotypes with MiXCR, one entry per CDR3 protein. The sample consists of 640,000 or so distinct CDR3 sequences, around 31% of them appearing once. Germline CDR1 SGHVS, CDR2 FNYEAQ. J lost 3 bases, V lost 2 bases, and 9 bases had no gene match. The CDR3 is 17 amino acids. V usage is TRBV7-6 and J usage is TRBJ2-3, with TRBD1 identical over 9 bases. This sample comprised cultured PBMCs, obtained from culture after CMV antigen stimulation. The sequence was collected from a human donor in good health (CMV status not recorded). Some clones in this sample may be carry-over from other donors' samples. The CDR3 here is CASSLNNADRGTDTQYF. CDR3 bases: TGTGCCAGCAGCTTAAATAATGCGGACAGGGGAACAGATACGCAGTATTTT.